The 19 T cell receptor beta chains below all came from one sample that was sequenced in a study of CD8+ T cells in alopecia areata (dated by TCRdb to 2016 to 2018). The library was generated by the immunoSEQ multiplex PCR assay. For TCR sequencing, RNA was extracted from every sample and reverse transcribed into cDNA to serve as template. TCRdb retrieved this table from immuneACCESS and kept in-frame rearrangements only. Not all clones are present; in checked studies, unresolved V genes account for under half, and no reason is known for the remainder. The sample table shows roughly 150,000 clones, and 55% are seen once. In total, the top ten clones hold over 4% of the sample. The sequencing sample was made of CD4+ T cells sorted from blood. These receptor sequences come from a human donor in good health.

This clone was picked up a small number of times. CDR3 protein: CASSKQAQETQYF. The CDR3, as DNA: TGTGCCAGTAGTAAACAGGCTCAAGAGACCCAGTACTTC. The rearrangement uses TRBV19 and TRBJ2-5; tentative D call: TRBD1 (5 bases). V was clipped by 4 bases and J by 2 bases, with 8 bases between them. The germline V gene has CDR1 LNHDA and CDR2 SQIVND (reference sequence). The CDR3 totals 13 residues.

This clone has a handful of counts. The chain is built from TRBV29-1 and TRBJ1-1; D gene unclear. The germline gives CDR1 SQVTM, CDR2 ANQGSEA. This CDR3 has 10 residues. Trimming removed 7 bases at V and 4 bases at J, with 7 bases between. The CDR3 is CSAAATEAFF. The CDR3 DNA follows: TGCAGCGCCGCGGCCACTGAAGCTTTCTTT.

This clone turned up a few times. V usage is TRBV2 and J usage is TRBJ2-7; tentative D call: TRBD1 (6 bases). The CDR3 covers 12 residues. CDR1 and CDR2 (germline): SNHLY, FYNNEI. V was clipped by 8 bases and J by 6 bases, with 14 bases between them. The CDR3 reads CASSRAGVEQYF. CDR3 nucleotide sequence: TGTGCCAGCTCCAGGGCAGGGGTCGAGCAGTACTTC.

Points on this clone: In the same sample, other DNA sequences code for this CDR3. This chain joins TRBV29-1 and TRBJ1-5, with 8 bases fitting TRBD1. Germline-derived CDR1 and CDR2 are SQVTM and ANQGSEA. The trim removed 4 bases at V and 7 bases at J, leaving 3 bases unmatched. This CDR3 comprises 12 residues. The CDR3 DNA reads TGCAGCGTTGGACAGGGGACCCAGCCCCAGCATTTT. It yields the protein CSVGQGTQPQHF.

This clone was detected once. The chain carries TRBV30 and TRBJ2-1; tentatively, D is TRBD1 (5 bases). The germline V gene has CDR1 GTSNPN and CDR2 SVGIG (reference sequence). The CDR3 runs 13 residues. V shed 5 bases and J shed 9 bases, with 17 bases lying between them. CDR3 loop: CAWESLGQPEQFF. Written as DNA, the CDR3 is TGTGCCTGGGAGTCCCTGGGGCAGCCTGAGCAGTTCTTC.

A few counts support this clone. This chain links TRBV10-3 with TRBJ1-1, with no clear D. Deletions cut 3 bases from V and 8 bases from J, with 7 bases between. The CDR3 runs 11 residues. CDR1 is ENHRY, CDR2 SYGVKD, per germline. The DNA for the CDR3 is TGTGCCATCAGTGAACGTCAGGAAGCTTTCTTT. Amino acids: CAISERQEAFF.

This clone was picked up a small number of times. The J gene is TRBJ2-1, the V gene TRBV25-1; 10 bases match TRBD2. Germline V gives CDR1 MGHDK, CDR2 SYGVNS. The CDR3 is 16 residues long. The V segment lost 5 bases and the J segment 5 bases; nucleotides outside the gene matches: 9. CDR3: CASSLPSGRINNEQFF. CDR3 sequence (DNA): TGTGCCAGCAGTCTCCCTAGCGGGAGAATTAACAATGAGCAGTTCTTC.

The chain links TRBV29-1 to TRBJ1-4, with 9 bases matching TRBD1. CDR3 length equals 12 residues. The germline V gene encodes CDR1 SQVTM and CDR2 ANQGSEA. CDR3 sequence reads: CSGTGFNEKLFF. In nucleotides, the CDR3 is TGCAGTGGGACAGGGTTTAATGAAAAACTGTTTTTT.

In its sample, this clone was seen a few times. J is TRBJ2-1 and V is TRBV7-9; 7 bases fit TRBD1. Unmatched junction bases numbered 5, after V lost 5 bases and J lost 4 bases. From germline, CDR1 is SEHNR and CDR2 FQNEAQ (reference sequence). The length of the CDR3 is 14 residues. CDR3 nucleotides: TGTGCCAGCAGCCTAGGGGACAGATACAATGAGCAGTTCTTC. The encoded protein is CASSLGDRYNEQFF.

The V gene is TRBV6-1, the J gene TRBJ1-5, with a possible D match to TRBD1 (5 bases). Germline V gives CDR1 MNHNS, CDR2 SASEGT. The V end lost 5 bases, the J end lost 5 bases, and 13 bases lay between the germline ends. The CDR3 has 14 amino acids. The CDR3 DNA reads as TGTGCCAGCAGTTTCAAGGGGCCCCATCAGCCCCAGCATTTT. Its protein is CASSFKGPHQPQHF.

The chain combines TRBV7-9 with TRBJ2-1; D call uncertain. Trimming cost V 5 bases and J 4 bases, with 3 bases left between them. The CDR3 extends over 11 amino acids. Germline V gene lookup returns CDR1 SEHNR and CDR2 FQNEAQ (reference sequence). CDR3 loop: CASSPYNEQFF. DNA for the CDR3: TGTGCCAGCAGCCCTTACAATGAGCAGTTCTTC.

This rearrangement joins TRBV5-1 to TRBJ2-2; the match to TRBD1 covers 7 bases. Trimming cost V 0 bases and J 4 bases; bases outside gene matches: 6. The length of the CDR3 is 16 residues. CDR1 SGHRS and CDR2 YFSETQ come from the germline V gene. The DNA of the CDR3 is TGCGCCAGCAGCTTGGCACAGGGGCGCTTCACCGGGGAGCTGTTTTTT. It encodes CASSLAQGRFTGELFF.

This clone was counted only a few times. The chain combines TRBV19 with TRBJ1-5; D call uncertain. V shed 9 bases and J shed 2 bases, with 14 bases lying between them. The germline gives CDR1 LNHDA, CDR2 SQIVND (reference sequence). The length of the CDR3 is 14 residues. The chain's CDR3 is CASKKTWGNQPQHF. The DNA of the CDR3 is TGTGCCAGCAAGAAAACTTGGGGCAATCAGCCCCAGCATTTT.

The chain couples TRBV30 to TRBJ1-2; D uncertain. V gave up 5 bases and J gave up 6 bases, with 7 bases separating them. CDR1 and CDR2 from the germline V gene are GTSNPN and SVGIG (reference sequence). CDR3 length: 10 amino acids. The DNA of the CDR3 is TGTGCCTGGTGGGCAGATGGCTACACCTTC. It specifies CAWWADGYTF.

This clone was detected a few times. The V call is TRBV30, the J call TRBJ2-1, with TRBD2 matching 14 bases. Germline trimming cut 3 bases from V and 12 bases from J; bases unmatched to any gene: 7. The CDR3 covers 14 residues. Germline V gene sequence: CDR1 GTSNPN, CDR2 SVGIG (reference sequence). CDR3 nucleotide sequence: TGTGCCTGGAGGGGGGGGACTAGCGGGAGCGGGCAGTTCTTC. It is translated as CAWRGGTSGSGQFF.

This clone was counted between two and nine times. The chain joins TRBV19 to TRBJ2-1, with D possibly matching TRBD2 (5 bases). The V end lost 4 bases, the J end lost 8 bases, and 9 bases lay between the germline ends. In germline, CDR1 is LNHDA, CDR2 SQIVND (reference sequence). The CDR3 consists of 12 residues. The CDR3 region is CASSTWGDEQFF. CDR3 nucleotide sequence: TGTGCCAGTAGTACCTGGGGAGATGAGCAGTTCTTC.

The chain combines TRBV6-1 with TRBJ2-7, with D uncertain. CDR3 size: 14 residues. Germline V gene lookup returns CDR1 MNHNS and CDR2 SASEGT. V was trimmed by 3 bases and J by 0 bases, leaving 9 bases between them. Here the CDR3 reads CASSDLGFSYEQYF. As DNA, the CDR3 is TGTGCCAGCAGTGATCTGGGGTTCTCCTACGAGCAGTACTTC.

DNA for the CDR3: TGTGCCAGTAGTGTCGGTGCGCTCGGGGAAAAACTGTTTTTT. It translates to CASSVGALGEKLFF. The chain couples TRBV19 to TRBJ1-4, with unresolved D. CDR1 and CDR2 (germline): LNHDA, SQIVND (reference sequence). The CDR3 totals 14 residues. Between the trimmed V and J ends, which lost 5 bases and 8 bases, there was a span of 15 bases.

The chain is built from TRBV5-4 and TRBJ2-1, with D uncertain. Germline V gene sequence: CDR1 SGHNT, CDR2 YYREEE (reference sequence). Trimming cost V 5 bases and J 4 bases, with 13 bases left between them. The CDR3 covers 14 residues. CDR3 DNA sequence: TGTGCCAGCAGTCCTTCCAGGTATTACAATGAGCAGTTCTTC. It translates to CASSPSRYYNEQFF. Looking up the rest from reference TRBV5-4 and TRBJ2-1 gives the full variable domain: ETGVTQSPTHLIKTRGQQVTLRCSSQSGHNTVSWYQQALGQGPQFIFQYYREEENGRGNFPPRFSGLQFPNYSSELNVNALELDDSALYLCASSPSRYYNEQFFGPGTRLTVL.